This T cell receptor (beta chain) was recorded in a study of T cell responses to AZD1222 COVID-19 vaccine. The study's findings and limits: In a largely white British group with more females than males, clonal diversity was possibly underestimated.

Only in-frame clones appear in the TCRdb table, and some are missing; sequencing was by immunoSEQ multiplex PCR. The sample includes roughly 100,000 clones, over 75% of them seen just once. Germline-derived CDR1 and CDR2 are SQVTM and ANQGSEA. This CDR3 region has 14 residues. The germline V and J ends were trimmed by 4 bases and 7 bases, with 20 bases remaining between them. As for this clone: Its antigen is not known.

The receptor was derived from an adult in good health. The chain recombines TRBV29-1 with TRBJ2-7; D remains unclear. This sample comprised peripheral blood, obtained on day 0 of AZD1222 vaccination. The CDR3 coding sequence is TGCAGCGTTGGACCACGGATCCAGCCCGGGGAGCAGTACTTC. Translation: CSVGPRIQPGEQYF.